This record concerns one T cell receptor (beta chain) sequence. Its antigen is not known. CD4+ naive, central memory, regulatory and stem cell-like memory cells were sorted via CD45RO/CCR7/CD25/CD127/CD95/CD27. All of the sorted populations showed purity greater than 95%. Germline CDR1 KGHSH, CDR2 LQKENI. CDR3 length: 12 amino acids. V was cut by 2 bases and J by 4 bases, with 6 bases left in between. The entry originates in a study of beta chain features in type 1 diabetes. Study-wide results and limits: VDJ junctions sequenced from type 1 diabetes patients showed fewer insertions and more deletions. All four CD4+ subsets from Type 1 diabetes patients carried moderately but significantly shorter TCRB CDR3s.

Isolated RNA was reverse transcribed in full, so expressed TCRB transcripts were sequenced. Measured with immunoSEQ multiplex PCR; TCRdb has only the in-frame clones, and not every one. The table records 140,000 to 150,000 clones, roughly 48% of them present only once. The TCR sequence derives from a man in his late teens or twenties in good health. The chain is built from TRBV18 and TRBJ2-7, with a weak D call TRBD2 (5 bases). The specimen sequenced was Tregs from blood. Written as DNA, the CDR3 is TGTGCCAGCTCACCAGAGGGTTACGAGCAGTACTTC. It codes for CASSPEGYEQYF.